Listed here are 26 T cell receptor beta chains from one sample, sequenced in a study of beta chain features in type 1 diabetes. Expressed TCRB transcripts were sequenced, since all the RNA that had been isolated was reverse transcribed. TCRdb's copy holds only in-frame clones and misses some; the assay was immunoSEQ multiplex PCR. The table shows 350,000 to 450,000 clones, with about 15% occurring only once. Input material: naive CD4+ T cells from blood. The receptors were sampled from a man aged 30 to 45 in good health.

CDR3 sequence: CASSTLAGVSRYNEQFF. The CDR3 bases are TGTGCCAGCAGCACACTAGCGGGGGTGTCTAGATACAATGAGCAGTTCTTC. V gene TRBV11-2 combines with J gene TRBJ2-1; 11 nucleotides line up with TRBD2. This CDR3 has 17 residues. Germline V gene sequence: CDR1 SGHAT, CDR2 FQNNGV. Trimming cost V 5 bases and J 4 bases; bases outside gene matches: 10.

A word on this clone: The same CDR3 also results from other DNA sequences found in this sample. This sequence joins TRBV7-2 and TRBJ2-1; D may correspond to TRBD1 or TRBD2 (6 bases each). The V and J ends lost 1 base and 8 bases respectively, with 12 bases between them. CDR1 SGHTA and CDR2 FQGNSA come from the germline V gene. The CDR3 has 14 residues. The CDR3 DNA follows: TGTGCCAGCAGCTTAGATCCGGGGGCGGATGAGCAGTTCTTC. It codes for CASSLDPGADEQFF.

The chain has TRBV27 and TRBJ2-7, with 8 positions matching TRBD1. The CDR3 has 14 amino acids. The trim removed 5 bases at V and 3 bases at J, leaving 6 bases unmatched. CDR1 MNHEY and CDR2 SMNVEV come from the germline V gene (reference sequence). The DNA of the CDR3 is TGTGCCAGCAGTACCGACAGGGGCAACTACGAGCAGTACTTC. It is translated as CASSTDRGNYEQYF.

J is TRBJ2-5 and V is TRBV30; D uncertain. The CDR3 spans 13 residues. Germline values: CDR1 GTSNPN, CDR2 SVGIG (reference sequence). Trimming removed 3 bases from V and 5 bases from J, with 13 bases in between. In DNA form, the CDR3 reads TGTGCCTGGAGCTTGTTGACCCGGGAGACCCAGTACTTC. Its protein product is CAWSLLTRETQYF.

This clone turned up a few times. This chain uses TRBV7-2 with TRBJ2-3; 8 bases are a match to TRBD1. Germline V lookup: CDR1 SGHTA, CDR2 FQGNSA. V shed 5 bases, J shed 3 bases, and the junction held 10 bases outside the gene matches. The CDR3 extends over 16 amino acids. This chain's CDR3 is CASSTRQGRVTDTQYF. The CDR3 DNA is TGTGCCAGCAGCACCCGACAGGGGAGAGTAACAGATACGCAGTATTTT.

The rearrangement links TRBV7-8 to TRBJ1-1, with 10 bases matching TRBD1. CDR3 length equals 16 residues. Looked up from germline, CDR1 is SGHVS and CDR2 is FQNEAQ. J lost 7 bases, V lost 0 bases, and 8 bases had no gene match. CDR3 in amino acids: CASSLALAGTGVEAFF. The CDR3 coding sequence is TGTGCCAGCAGCTTAGCGCTCGCAGGGACAGGGGTTGAAGCTTTCTTT.

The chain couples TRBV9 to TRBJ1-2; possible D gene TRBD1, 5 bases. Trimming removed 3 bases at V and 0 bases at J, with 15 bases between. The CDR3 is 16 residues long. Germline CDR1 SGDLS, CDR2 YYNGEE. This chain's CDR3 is CASSEDIGSANYGYTF. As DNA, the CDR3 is TGTGCCAGCAGCGAGGACATCGGATCGGCTAACTATGGCTACACCTTC.

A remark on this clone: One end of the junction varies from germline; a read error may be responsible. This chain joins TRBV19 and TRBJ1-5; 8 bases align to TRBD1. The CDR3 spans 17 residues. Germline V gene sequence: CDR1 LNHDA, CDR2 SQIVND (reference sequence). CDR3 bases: TGTGCCAGTACTATAAAGACAGGGGCTGGGTTAAATCAGCCCCAGCATTTT. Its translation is CASTIKTGAGLNQPQHF.

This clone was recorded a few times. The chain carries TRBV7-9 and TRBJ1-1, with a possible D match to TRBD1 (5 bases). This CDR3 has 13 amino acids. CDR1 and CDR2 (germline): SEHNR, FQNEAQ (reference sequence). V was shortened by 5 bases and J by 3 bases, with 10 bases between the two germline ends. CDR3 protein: CASSTRVDTEAFF. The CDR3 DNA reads TGTGCCAGCAGCACCAGGGTGGACACTGAAGCTTTCTTT.

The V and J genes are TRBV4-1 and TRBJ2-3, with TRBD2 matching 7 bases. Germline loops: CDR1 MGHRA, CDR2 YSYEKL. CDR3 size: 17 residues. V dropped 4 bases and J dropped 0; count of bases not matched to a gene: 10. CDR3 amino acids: CASSLLGGVGSTDTQYF. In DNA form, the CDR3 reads TGCGCCAGCAGCCTCCTTGGGGGGGTCGGAAGCACAGATACGCAGTATTTT.

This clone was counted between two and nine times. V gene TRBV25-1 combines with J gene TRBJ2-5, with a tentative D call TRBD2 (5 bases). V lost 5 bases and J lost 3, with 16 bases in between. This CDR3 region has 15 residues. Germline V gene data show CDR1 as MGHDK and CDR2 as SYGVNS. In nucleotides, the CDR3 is TGTGCCAGCAGTCCCCGGAGGAGGCCTGAAGAGACCCAGTACTTC. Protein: CASSPRRRPEETQYF.

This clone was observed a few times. The CDR3 bases are TGTGCCAGCAGCTATCAGCGGGGGGACACAGATACGCAGTATTTT. Amino acids: CASSYQRGDTDTQYF. This chain joins TRBV5-4 and TRBJ2-3, with 9 bases matching TRBD2. V lost 3 bases and J lost 2; bases outside the gene matches: 4. Germline V lookup: CDR1 SGHNT, CDR2 YYREEE (reference sequence). CDR3 size: 15 residues.

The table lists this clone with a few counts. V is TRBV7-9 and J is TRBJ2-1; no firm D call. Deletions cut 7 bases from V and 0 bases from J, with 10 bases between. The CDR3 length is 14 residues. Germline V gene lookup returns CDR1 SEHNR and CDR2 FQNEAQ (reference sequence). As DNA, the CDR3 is TGTGCCAGCATTGAACCACGCTCCTACAATGAGCAGTTCTTC. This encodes CASIEPRSYNEQFF. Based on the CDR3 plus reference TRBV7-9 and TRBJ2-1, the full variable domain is DTGVSQNPRHKITKRGQNVTFRCDPISEHNRLYWYRQTLGQGPEFLTYFQNEAQLEKSRLLSDRFSAERPKGSFSTLEIQRTEQGDSAMYLCASIEPRSYNEQFFGPGTRLTVL.

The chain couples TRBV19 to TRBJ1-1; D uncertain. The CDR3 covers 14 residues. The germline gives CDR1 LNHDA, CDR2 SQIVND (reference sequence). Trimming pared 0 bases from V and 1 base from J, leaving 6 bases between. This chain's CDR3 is CASSIDGGNTEAFF. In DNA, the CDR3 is TGTGCCAGTAGTATAGATGGAGGGAACACTGAAGCTTTCTTT.

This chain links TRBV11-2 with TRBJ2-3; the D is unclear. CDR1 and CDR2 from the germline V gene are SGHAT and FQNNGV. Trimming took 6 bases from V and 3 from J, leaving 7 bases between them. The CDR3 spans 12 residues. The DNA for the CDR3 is TGTGCCAGCAGGGTGGGTACAGATACGCAGTATTTT. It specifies CASRVGTDTQYF.

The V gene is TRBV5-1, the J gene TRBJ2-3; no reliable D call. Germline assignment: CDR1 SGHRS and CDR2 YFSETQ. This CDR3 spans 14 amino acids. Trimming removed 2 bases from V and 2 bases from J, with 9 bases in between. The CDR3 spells CASSLTWITDTQYF. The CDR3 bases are TGCGCCAGCAGCTTAACCTGGATCACAGATACGCAGTATTTT.

CDR3: CATSTAWDRGRSTGELFF. In nucleotides, the CDR3 is TGTGCCACCAGCACGGCCTGGGATAGGGGGCGGAGCACCGGGGAGCTGTTTTTT. The chain employs TRBV15 and TRBJ2-2, with 7 bases lining up with TRBD1. The CDR3 totals 18 residues. The V gene end was trimmed by 4 bases and the J gene end by 4 bases; junction bases not matched to a gene: 15. Per germline, CDR1 LNHNV and CDR2 YYDKDF (reference sequence).

The CDR3, as DNA: TGCAGCGCTGGGCCGGGAGGCTTCCTCCGGGAGCAGTTCTTC. Amino acid sequence: CSAGPGGFLREQFF. The rearrangement joins TRBV29-1 to TRBJ2-1; 7 nucleotides line up with TRBD2. With V trimmed by 7 bases and J by 10 bases, 16 bases remained unmatched. Germline CDR1 reads SQVTM; CDR2 reads ANQGSEA. The CDR3 covers 14 residues.

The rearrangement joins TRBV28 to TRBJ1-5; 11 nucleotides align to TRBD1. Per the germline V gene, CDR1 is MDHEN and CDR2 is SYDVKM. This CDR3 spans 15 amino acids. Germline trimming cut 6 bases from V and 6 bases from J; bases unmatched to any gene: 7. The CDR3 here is CASRRTGGDGQPQHF. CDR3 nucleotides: TGTGCCAGCAGAAGGACAGGGGGCGATGGTCAGCCCCAGCATTTT.

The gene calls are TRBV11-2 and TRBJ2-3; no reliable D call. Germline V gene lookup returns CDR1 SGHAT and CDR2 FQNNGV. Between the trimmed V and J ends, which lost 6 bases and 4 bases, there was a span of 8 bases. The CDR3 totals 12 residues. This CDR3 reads CASRGQSDTQYF. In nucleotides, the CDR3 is TGTGCCAGCAGAGGTCAATCAGATACGCAGTATTTT.

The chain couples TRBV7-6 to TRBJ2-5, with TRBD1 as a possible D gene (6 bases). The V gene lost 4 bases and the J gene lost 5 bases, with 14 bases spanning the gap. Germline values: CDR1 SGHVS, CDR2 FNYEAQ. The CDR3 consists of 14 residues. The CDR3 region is CASSWGPRWETQYF. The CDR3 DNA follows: TGTGCCAGCAGCTGGGGGCCAAGGTGGGAGACCCAGTACTTC.

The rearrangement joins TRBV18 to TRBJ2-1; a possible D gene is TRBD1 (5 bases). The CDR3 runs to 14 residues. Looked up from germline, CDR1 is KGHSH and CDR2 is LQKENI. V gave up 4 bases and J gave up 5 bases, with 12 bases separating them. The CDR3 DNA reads TGTGCCAGCTCACGCTACACAGGCGACAATGAGCAGTTCTTC. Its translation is CASSRYTGDNEQFF.

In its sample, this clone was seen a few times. CDR3 region: CASSLDGNYGYTF. The CDR3 DNA follows: TGCGCCAGCAGCTTGGACGGAAACTATGGCTACACCTTC. The rearrangement links TRBV5-1 to TRBJ1-2; D gene unclear. The CDR3 contains 13 residues. The V end was cut by 0 bases, the J end by 2 bases, with 5 bases between. From germline, CDR1 is SGHRS and CDR2 YFSETQ.

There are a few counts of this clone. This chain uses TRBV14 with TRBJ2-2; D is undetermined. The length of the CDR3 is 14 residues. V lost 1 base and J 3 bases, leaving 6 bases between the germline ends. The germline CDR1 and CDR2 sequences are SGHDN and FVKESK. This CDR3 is CASSQGRYTGELFF. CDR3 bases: TGTGCCAGCAGCCAAGGTCGATACACCGGGGAGCTGTTTTTT.

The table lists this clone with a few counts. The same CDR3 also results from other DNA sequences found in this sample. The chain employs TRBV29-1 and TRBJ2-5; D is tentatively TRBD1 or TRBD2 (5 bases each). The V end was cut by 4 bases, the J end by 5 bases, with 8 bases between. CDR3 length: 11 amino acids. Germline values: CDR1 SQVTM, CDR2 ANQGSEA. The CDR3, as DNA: TGCAGCGTTGGAGGGGTGGAGACCCAGTACTTC. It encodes CSVGGVETQYF.

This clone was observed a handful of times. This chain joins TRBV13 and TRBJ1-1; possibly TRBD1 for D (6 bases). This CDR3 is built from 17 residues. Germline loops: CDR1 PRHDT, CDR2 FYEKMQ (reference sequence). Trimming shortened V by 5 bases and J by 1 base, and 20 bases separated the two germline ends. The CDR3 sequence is CASSPGTRPMGNTEAFF. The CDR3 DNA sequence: TGTGCCAGCAGCCCGGGGACACGACCGATGGGGAACACTGAAGCTTTCTTT.